The next 12 T cell receptor beta chains were all read from a single sample in a study of cytomegalovirus exposure and HLA in healthy donors. This PCR relied on a set of 60 Vbeta primers and 13 Jbeta primers. Produced via immunoSEQ multiplex PCR; TCRdb's table is partial and in-frame only. This sample carries fewer than 250,000 clones, around 79% of them seen once, and the ten largest clones take nearly 0.4%. The sample consisted of PBMCs. The receptor source for this set is a male donor in good health and CMV-seropositive.

The rearrangement links TRBV15 to TRBJ1-6; 10 nucleotides align to TRBD1. In germline, CDR1 is LNHNV, CDR2 YYDKDF (reference sequence). The CDR3 is 15 residues long. V gave up 4 bases and J gave up 7 bases; unmatched junction bases: 4. CDR3 residues: CATSTGQGKNSPLHF. CDR3 DNA sequence: TGTGCCACCAGCACGGGACAGGGGAAGAATTCACCCCTCCACTTT.

V and J are TRBV19 and TRBJ2-1; tentative D call: TRBD2 (6 bases). The V end was cut by 7 bases, the J end by 13 bases, with 20 bases between. The CDR3 covers 13 residues. Germline V gives CDR1 LNHDA, CDR2 SQIVND (reference sequence). This CDR3 is CASTRREAEIQFF. The CDR3 bases are TGTGCCAGTACCAGAAGGGAGGCGGAGATACAGTTCTTC.

This rearrangement joins TRBV19 to TRBJ2-7; TRBD2 might be the D (5 bases). V lost 4 bases, J lost 0 bases, and 13 bases lay in between. This CDR3 region has 15 residues. Per the germline V gene, CDR1 is LNHDA and CDR2 is SQIVND (reference sequence). The CDR3 DNA follows: TGTGCCAGTAGTACCAGACTAACTAGCTCCTACGAGCAGTACTTC. Translation: CASSTRLTSSYEQYF. Full variable domain (rest looked up from reference TRBV19 and TRBJ2-7): DGGITQSPKYLFRKEGQNVTLSCEQNLNHDAMYWYRQDPGQGLRLIYYSQIVNDFQKGDIAEGYSVSREKKESFPLTVTSAQKNPTAFYLCASSTRLTSSYEQYFGPGTRLTVT.

The chain has TRBV7-3 and TRBJ2-1; TRBD2 aligns across 14 bases. CDR3 size: 16 residues. The V segment lost 8 bases and the J segment 2 bases; nucleotides outside the gene matches: 5. CDR1 is SGHTA, CDR2 FQGTGA, per germline. The CDR3 bases are TGTGCCAGCTCGACTAGCGGGGGGGTAACCTACAATGAGCAGTTCTTC. This encodes CASSTSGGVTYNEQFF. Full variable domain (rest looked up from reference TRBV7-3 and TRBJ2-1): GAGVSQTPSNKVTEKGKYVELRCDPISGHTALYWYRQSLGQGPEFLIYFQGTGAADDSGLPNDRFFAVRPEGSVSTLKIQRTERGDSAVYLCASSTSGGVTYNEQFFGPGTRLTVL.

The rearrangement links TRBV27 to TRBJ2-7, with 15 bases identical to TRBD2. This CDR3 is 17 amino acids long. J lost 5 bases, V lost 4 bases, and 9 bases had no gene match. CDR1 and CDR2 from the germline V gene are MNHEY and SMNVEV (reference sequence). For the CDR3, the DNA is TGTGCCAGCAGTTGGGGACTAGCGGGAGGTTACCGCCACGAGCAGTACTTC. This codes for CASSWGLAGGYRHEQYF.

The chain employs TRBV7-2 and TRBJ2-7; the D gene is possibly TRBD2 (5 bases). Trimming took 0 bases from V and 3 from J, leaving 12 bases between them. The CDR3 loop spans 15 amino acids. The germline V gene has CDR1 SGHTA and CDR2 FQGNSA. The CDR3 DNA reads TGTGCCAGCAGCTTAGCACGGGGAAGGTACTACGAGCAGTACTTC. It translates to CASSLARGRYYEQYF. Complete variable domain (other parts from reference TRBV7-2 and TRBJ2-7): GAGVSQSPSNKVTEKGKDVELRCDPISGHTALYWYRQSLGQGLEFLIYFQGNSAPDKSGLPSDRFSAERTGGSVSTLTIQRTQQEDSAVYLCASSLARGRYYEQYFGPGTRLTVT.

The rearrangement links TRBV7-2 to TRBJ2-5, with 7 bases lining up with TRBD1. The CDR3 runs 15 residues. The junction had 4 bases not matched to a gene; V was cut back by 2 bases and J by 1 base. CDR1 SGHTA and CDR2 FQGNSA come from the germline V gene. The CDR3 DNA follows: TGTGCCAGCAGCTTAAGAGGGGGCCGCCAAGAGACCCAGTACTTC. Translated: CASSLRGGRQETQYF.

This sequence joins TRBV7-6 and TRBJ2-7; TRBD2 might be the D (5 bases). This CDR3 is built from 14 residues. Germline-derived CDR1 and CDR2 are SGHVS and FNYEAQ. Trimming shortened V by 5 bases and J by 3 bases, and 14 bases separated the two germline ends. CDR3 bases: TGTGCCAGCAGCCCAAGCGGAACCGGCTACGAGCAGTACTTC. Encoded protein: CASSPSGTGYEQYF.

This clone has more than one count but fewer than ten. This chain connects TRBV6-5 to TRBJ2-2; 10 bases are shared with TRBD1. The CDR3 runs to 15 residues. Germline V gene lookup returns CDR1 MNHEY and CDR2 SVGAGI. With 4 bases clipped from V and 7 bases from J, the junction kept 6 bases outside the gene matches. This chain's CDR3 is CASSSPGQGNGELFF. The CDR3 DNA follows: TGTGCCAGCAGTTCCCCGGGACAGGGGAACGGGGAGCTGTTTTTT.

The gene calls are TRBV5-5 and TRBJ1-1; TRBD1 matches 9 bases. V lost 3 bases, J lost 4 bases, and 10 bases stayed unmatched. This CDR3 has 16 amino acids. Germline CDR1 reads SGHKS; CDR2 reads YYEKEE (reference sequence). The CDR3 nucleotides read TGTGCCAGCAGCTCCCTACAGGGGGCGGGTCGCACTGAAGCTTTCTTT. Translated: CASSSLQGAGRTEAFF.

This clone was seen more than once but under ten times. The rearrangement links TRBV27 to TRBJ2-1, with a weak D call TRBD1 (8 bases). Trimming stripped 4 bases from V and 8 bases from J, with 18 bases between. Germline V gene data show CDR1 as MNHEY and CDR2 as SMNVEV (reference sequence). The CDR3 loop spans 15 amino acids. CDR3 amino acids: CASSSSRTGRDEQFF. CDR3 sequence (DNA): TGTGCCAGCAGTTCTAGCAGGACAGGGAGGGATGAGCAGTTCTTC.

The V gene is TRBV5-1, the J gene TRBJ2-1; 13 nucleotides agree with TRBD2. The germline CDR1 and CDR2 sequences are SGHRS and YFSETQ. V lost 4 bases and J lost 10; bases outside the gene matches: 8. This CDR3 is 15 amino acids long. The CDR3 coding sequence is TGCGCCAGCAGCCTACTAGCGGGGGGGTCCGGAGAGCAGTTCTTC. This sequence encodes CASSLLAGGSGEQFF.